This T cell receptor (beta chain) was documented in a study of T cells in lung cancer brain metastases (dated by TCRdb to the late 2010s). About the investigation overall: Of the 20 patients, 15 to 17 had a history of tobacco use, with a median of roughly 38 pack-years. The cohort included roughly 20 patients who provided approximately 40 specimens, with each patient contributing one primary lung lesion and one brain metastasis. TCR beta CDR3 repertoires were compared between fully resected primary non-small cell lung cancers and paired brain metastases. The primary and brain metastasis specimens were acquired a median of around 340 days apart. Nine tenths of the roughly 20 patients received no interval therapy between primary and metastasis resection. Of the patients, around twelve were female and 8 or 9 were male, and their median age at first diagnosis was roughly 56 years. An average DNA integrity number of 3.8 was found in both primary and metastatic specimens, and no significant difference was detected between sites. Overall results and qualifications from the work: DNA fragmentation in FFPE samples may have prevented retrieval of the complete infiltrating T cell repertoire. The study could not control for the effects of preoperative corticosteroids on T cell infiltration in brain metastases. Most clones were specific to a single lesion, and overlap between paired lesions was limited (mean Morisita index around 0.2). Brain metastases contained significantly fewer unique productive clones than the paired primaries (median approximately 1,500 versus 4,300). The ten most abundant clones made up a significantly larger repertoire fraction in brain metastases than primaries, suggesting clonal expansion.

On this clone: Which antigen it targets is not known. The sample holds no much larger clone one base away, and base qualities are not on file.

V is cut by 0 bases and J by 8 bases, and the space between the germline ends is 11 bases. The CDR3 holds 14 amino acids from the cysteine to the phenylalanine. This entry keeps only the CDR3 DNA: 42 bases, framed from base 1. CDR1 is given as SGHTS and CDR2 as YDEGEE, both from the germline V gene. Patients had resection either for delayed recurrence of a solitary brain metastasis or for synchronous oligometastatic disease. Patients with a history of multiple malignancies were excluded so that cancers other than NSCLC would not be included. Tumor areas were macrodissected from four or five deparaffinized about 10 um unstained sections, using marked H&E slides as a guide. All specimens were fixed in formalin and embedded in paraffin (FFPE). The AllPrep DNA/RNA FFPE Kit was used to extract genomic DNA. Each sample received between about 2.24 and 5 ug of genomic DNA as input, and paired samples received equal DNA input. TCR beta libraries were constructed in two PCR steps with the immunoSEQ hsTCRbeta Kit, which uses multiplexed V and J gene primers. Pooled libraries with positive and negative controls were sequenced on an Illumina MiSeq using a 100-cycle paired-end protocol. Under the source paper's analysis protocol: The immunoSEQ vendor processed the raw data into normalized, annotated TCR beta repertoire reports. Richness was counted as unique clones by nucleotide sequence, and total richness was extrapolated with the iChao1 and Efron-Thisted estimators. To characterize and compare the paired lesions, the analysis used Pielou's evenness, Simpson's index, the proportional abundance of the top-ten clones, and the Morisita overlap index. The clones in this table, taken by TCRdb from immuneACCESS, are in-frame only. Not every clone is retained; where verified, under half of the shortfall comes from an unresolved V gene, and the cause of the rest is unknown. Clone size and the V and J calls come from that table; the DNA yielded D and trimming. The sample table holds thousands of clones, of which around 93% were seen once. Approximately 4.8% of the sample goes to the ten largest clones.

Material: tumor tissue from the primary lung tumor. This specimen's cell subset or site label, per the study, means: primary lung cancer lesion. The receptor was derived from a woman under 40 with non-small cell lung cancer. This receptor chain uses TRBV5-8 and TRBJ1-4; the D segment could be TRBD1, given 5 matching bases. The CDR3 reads CASSLGGTWEKLFF. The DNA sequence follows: TGTGCCAGCAGCTTGGGAGGGACTTGGGAAAAACTGTTTTTT.